The clone carrying this TCR beta chain was found many times. Its antigen is not identified. The entry originates in a study of tumor-infiltrating lymphocytes in primary liver carcinoma. Study-wide background: Resection treated the patients' primary liver carcinoma. Study-level points and caveats: The study found tumor-adjacent and tumor-blood pairs overlapped less than tumor region pairs.

Starting from approximately 470 ng of total RNA, TCR beta cDNA was produced with a primer in the constant region. What produced the TCR beta libraries was three nested multiplex PCR rounds using slightly modified ARM-PCR. Running 9 to 11 cycles apiece, the first two PCR rounds relied on TRBV1-TRBV30 forward primers together with a C-beta reverse primer. TCRdb passed the multiplex PCR reads through MiXCR, listing each CDR3 protein once. In the table there are 200,000 or so distinct CDR3 sequences, around three fifths of which are singletons. Germline CDR1 is SQVTM and CDR2 is ANQGSEA. With 2 bases removed from V and 7 bases from J, the gap between germline ends came to 8 bases. The CDR3 loop spans 11 amino acids. Blood RNA was derived from unsorted whole blood, and germline DNA was extracted too.

Sequencing used peripheral blood. The genes are TRBV29-1 and TRBJ1-1; no firm D call. The clonotype was recovered from a woman aged 55 to 70 with primary liver carcinoma and hepatitis B virus infection. The DNA of the CDR3 is TGCAGCGTTGAACTGGGTAATGAAGCTTTCTTT. It yields the protein CSVELGNEAFF.